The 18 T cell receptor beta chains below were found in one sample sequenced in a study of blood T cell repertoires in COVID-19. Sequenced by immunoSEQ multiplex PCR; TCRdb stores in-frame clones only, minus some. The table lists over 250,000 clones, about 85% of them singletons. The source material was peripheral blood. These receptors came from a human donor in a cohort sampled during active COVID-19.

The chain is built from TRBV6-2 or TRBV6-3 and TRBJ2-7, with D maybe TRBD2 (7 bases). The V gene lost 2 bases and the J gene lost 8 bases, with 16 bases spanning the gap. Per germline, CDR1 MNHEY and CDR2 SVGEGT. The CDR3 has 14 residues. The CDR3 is CASSYGGGDVKQYF. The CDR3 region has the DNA TGTGCCAGCAGTTACGGAGGGGGGGATGTGAAGCAGTACTTC.

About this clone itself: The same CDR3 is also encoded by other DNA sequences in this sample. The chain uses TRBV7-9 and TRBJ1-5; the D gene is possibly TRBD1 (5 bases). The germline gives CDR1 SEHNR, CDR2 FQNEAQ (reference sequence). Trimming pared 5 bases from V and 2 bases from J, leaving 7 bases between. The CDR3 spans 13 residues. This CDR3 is CASSRGGNQPQHF. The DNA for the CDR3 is TGTGCCAGCAGCCGGGGGGGCAATCAGCCCCAGCATTTT.

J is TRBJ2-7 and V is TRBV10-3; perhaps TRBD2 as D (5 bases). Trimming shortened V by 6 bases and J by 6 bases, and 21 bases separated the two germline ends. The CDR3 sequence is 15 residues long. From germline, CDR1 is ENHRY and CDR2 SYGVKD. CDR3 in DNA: TGTGCCATCAGCCGGTCACCGCCCGGCGAGGGCGAGCAGTACTTC. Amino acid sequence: CAISRSPPGEGEQYF.

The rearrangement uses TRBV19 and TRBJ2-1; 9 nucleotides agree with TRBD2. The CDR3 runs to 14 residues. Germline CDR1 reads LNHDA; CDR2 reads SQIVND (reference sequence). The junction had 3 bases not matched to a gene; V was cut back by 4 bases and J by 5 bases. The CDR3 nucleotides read TGTGCCAGTAGTAGGCGGGAGGGAAACAATGAGCAGTTCTTC. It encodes CASSRREGNNEQFF. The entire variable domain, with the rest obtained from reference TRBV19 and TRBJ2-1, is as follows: DGGITQSPKYLFRKEGQNVTLSCEQNLNHDAMYWYRQDPGQGLRLIYYSQIVNDFQKGDIAEGYSVSREKKESFPLTVTSAQKNPTAFYLCASSRREGNNEQFFGPGTRLTVL.

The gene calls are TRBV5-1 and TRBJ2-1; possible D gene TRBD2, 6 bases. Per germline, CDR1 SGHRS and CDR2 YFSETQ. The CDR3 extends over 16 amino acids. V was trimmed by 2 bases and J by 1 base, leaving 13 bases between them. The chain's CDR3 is CASSFYGSDSYNEQFF. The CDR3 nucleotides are TGCGCCAGCAGCTTCTACGGGAGCGATTCCTACAATGAGCAGTTCTTC.

The DNA of the CDR3 is TGCGCCAGCAGCGGCAATTTCGAAAAACTGTTTTTT. As protein: CASSGNFEKLFF. The gene calls are TRBV5-1 and TRBJ1-4; D call uncertain. CDR1 is SGHRS, CDR2 YFSETQ, per germline. Trimming shortened V by 4 bases and J by 8 bases, and 9 bases separated the two germline ends. The CDR3 is 12 residues long.

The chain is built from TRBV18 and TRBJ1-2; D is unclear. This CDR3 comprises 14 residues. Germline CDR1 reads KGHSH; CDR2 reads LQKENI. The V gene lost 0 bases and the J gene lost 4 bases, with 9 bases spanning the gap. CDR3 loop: CASSPPGRTYGYTF. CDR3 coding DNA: TGTGCCAGCTCACCACCAGGGAGGACCTATGGCTACACCTTC.

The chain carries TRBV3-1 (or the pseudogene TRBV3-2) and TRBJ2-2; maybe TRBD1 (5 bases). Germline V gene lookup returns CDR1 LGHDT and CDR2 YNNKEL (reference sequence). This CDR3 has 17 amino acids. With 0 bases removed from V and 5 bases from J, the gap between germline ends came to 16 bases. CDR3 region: CASSQDPAGPLTGELFF. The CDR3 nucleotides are TGTGCCAGCAGCCAAGACCCCGCAGGGCCCCTGACCGGGGAGCTGTTTTTT.

CDR3 nucleotides: TGTGCCAGCACCTCGGGCAGGGGCGTTGAAGCTTTCTTT. It specifies CASTSGRGVEAFF. V gene TRBV6-5 combines with J gene TRBJ1-1; tentative D call: TRBD1 (6 bases). With 7 bases removed from V and 7 bases from J, the gap between germline ends came to 16 bases. Germline V lookup: CDR1 MNHEY, CDR2 SVGAGI. The CDR3 totals 13 residues.

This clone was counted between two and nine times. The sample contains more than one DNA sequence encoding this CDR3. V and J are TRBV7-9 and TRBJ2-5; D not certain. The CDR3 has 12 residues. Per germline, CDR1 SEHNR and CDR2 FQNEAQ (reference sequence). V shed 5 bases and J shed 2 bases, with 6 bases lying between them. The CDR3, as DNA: TGTGCCAGCAGCCCGTTACAAGAGACCCAGTACTTC. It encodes CASSPLQETQYF.

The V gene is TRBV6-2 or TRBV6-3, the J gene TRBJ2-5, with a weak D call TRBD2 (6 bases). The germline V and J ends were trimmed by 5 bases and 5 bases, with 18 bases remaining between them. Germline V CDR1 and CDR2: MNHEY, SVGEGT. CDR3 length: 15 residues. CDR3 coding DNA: TGTGCCAGCAGTACCTCCGGGACTGTCAAGGAGACCCAGTACTTC. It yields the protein CASSTSGTVKETQYF.

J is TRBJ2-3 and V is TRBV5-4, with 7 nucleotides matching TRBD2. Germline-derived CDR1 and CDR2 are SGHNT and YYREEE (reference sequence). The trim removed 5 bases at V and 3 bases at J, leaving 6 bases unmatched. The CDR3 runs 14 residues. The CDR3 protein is CASRSGTNTDTQYF. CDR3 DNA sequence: TGTGCCAGCAGATCCGGGACTAATACAGATACGCAGTATTTT.

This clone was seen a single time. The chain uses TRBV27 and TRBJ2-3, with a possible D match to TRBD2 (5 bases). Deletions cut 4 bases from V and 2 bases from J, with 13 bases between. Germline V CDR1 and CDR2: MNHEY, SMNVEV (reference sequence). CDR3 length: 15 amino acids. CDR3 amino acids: CASSYGGSVTDTQYF. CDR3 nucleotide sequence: TGTGCCAGCAGTTACGGCGGGTCGGTCACAGATACGCAGTATTTT.

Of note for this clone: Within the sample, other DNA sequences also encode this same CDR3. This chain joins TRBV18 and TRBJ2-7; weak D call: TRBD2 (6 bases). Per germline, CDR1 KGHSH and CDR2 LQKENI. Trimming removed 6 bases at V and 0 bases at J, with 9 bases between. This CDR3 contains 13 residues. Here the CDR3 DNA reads TGTGCCAGCTCTCTGGGGGGCTCCTACGAGCAGTACTTC. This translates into CASSLGGSYEQYF.

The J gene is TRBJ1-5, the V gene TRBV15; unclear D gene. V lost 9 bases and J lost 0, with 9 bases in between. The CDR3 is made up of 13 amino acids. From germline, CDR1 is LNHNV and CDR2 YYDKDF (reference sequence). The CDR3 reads CATGAYSNQPQHF. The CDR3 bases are TGTGCCACGGGAGCCTATAGCAATCAGCCCCAGCATTTT.

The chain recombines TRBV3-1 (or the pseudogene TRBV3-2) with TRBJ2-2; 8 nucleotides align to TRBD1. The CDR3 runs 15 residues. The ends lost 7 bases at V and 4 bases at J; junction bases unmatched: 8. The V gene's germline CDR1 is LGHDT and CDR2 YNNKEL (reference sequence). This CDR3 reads CASNTGTGITGELFF. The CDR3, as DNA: TGTGCCAGCAACACCGGGACAGGCATCACCGGGGAGCTGTTTTTT.

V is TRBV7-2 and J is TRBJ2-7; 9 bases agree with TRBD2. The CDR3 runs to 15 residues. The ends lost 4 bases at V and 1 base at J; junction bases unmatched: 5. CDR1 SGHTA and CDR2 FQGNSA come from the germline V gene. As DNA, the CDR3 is TGTGCCAGCAGCTCCTCGACTAGCGGATCCTACGAGCAGTACTTC. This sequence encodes CASSSSTSGSYEQYF.

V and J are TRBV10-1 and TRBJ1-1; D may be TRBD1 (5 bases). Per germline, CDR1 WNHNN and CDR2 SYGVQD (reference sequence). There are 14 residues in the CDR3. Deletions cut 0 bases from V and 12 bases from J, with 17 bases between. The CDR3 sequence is CASSESTWGWRTFF. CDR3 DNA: TGCGCCAGCAGTGAGTCGACATGGGGCTGGCGGACTTTCTTT.